Listed here are 15 T cell receptor beta chains from one sample, sequenced in a study of blood T cell repertoires in COVID-19. This table comes from immunoSEQ multiplex PCR, and its TCRdb copy is limited to in-frame clones, with some not included. Altogether about 150,000 clones are present, 80% to 90% being singletons, with the ten largest covering 5.5% to 7.5%. Sequenced sample: peripheral blood. The receptors were gathered from a man older than 75 with acute or convalescent COVID-19.

The chain uses TRBV5-1 and TRBJ1-4, with TRBD1 matching 11 bases. Germline V gene lookup returns CDR1 SGHRS and CDR2 YFSETQ. The CDR3 loop spans 15 amino acids. The V and J ends lost 4 bases and 6 bases, in that order; junction bases with no gene match: 5. The CDR3 DNA sequence: TGCGCCAGCAGCGGACAGGGGGCGGTCCATGAAAAACTGTTTTTT. Protein: CASSGQGAVHEKLFF.

The chain employs TRBV11-3 and TRBJ2-1; 10 positions agree with TRBD1. Germline V lookup: CDR1 SGHNT, CDR2 YENEEA. CDR3 length equals 18 residues. J was trimmed by 3 bases and V by 3 bases; bases with no gene match: 11. For the CDR3, the DNA is TGTGCCAGCAGCTTCGGACAGGGGGGGGTAGGTGGCTACAATGAGCAGTTCTTC. Encoded protein: CASSFGQGGVGGYNEQFF.

CDR3 in DNA: TGCGCCAGCGTCGGGACAGGGGGCAACACCGGGGAGCTGTTTTTT. Protein product: CASVGTGGNTGELFF. This chain connects TRBV10-2 to TRBJ2-2, with 12 bases aligning to TRBD1. This CDR3 has 15 amino acids. The germline V gene encodes CDR1 WSHSY and CDR2 SAAADI. V gave up 8 bases and J gave up 2 bases; unmatched junction bases: 3.

The chain uses TRBV28 and TRBJ1-2, with 10 bases matching TRBD1. V gave up 6 bases and J gave up 4 bases; unmatched junction bases: 8. The CDR3 is 15 residues long. CDR1 is MDHEN, CDR2 SYDVKM, per germline. CDR3 DNA sequence: TGTGCCAGCAGCCTAGACAGGGGGCTGAGCTATGGCTACACCTTC. It encodes CASSLDRGLSYGYTF.

The J gene is TRBJ2-7, the V gene TRBV6-1; TRBD2 matches 8 bases. The CDR3 extends over 17 amino acids. Germline V CDR1 and CDR2: MNHNS, SASEGT. V gave up 3 bases and J gave up 0 bases; unmatched junction bases: 10. The CDR3 DNA reads TGTGCCAGCAGTGACAGAATAGCGGGGCATTTCTCCTACGAGCAGTACTTC. Its translation is CASSDRIAGHFSYEQYF.

The chain employs TRBV7-9 and TRBJ2-7, with a weak D call TRBD1 (6 bases). V was pared by 5 bases and J by 4 bases, with 9 bases between. CDR1 SEHNR and CDR2 FQNEAQ come from the germline V gene (reference sequence). The CDR3 extends over 12 amino acids. CDR3 loop: CASSRTEYEQYF. DNA of the CDR3: TGTGCCAGCAGCCGGACAGAGTACGAGCAGTACTTC. Full variable domain (missing parts from reference TRBV7-9 and TRBJ2-7): DTGVSQNPRHKITKRGQNVTFRCDPISEHNRLYWYRQTLGQGPEFLTYFQNEAQLEKSRLLSDRFSAERPKGSFSTLEIQRTEQGDSAMYLCASSRTEYEQYFGPGTRLTVT.

The rearrangement uses TRBV7-3 and TRBJ2-5, with a tentative D call TRBD1 (6 bases). V was shortened by 5 bases and J by 7 bases, with 11 bases between the two germline ends. Germline values: CDR1 SGHTA, CDR2 FQGTGA. The CDR3 runs 12 residues. CDR3 nucleotide sequence: TGTGCCAGCAGCCTAGGGGGTGGGACCCAGTACTTC. It yields the protein CASSLGGGTQYF. The full variable domain, completed using reference TRBV7-3 and TRBJ2-5, is GAGVSQTPSNKVTEKGKYVELRCDPISGHTALYWYRQSLGQGPEFLIYFQGTGAADDSGLPNDRFFAVRPEGSVSTLKIQRTERGDSAVYLCASSLGGGTQYFGPGTRLLVL.

The chain joins TRBV30 to TRBJ1-1; D might be TRBD1 (6 bases). Germline V gene lookup returns CDR1 GTSNPN and CDR2 SVGIG (reference sequence). V lost 5 bases to trimming and J lost 0 bases, with 10 bases between them. CDR3 length: 13 residues. Written as DNA, the CDR3 is TGTGCCTGGGCTCGACAGGTGAACACTGAAGCTTTCTTT. Its protein product is CAWARQVNTEAFF.

The chain has TRBV5-4 and TRBJ2-7; 9 nucleotides line up with TRBD1. V gave up 2 bases and J gave up 5 bases; unmatched junction bases: 8. Germline-derived CDR1 and CDR2 are SGHNT and YYREEE (reference sequence). CDR3 size: 15 residues. CDR3: CASSFSGTGSHEQYF. The CDR3 nucleotides read TGTGCCAGCAGCTTCTCCGGGACAGGGTCCCACGAGCAGTACTTC.

The chain combines TRBV29-1 with TRBJ2-1, with D maybe TRBD2 (6 bases). Trimming stripped 7 bases from V and 8 bases from J, with 18 bases between. Germline V gives CDR1 SQVTM, CDR2 ANQGSEA. The length of the CDR3 is 13 residues. This CDR3 reads CSARGSVLDEQFF. The CDR3, as DNA: TGCAGCGCACGGGGGTCGGTCCTCGATGAGCAGTTCTTC.

V is TRBV20-1 and J is TRBJ2-1; D unclear. CDR3 size: 10 residues. Trimming removed 7 bases at V and 12 bases at J, with 13 bases between. Germline lookup yields CDR1 DFQATT and CDR2 SNEGSKA (reference sequence). This chain's CDR3 is CSGKSLAQFF. In DNA form, the CDR3 reads TGCAGTGGAAAATCACTCGCGCAGTTCTTC.

This clone occurred once. This rearrangement joins TRBV4-2 to TRBJ2-3; weak D call: TRBD2 (6 bases). V shed 1 base and J shed 4 bases, with 12 bases lying between them. The CDR3 is made up of 15 amino acids. CDR1 is LGHNA and CDR2 is YNFKEQ in the germline V gene. CDR3 nucleotide sequence: TGTGCCAGCAGCCAAGTAGACGGGGACTCAGATACGCAGTATTTT. As protein: CASSQVDGDSDTQYF.

In regard to this clone: A read error may account for a junction end that differs from germline. This chain uses TRBV6-2 or TRBV6-3 with TRBJ2-5; 11 bases align to TRBD2. The germline CDR1 and CDR2 sequences are MNHEY and SVGEGT. The CDR3 contains 12 residues. Here the CDR3 DNA reads TGTGCCAGCAGTGTACTAGCGGGAGTCTCGAACTTC. Protein: CASSVLAGVSNF.

This chain connects TRBV24-1 to TRBJ2-3, with TRBD1 as a possible D gene (6 bases). There are 15 residues in the CDR3. The V and J ends lost 7 bases and 0 bases respectively, with 13 bases between them. CDR1 is KGHDR, CDR2 SFDVKD, per germline. The CDR3 bases are TGTGCCACCAGACCGACAGGCTCTAGCACAGATACGCAGTATTTT. Amino acids: CATRPTGSSTDTQYF.

The V gene is TRBV27, the J gene TRBJ1-4, with 7 bases matching TRBD1. V trimming: 1 base; J trimming: 6 bases; junction bases outside the gene matches: 2. The CDR3 is 14 residues long. Germline values: CDR1 MNHEY, CDR2 SMNVEV (reference sequence). CDR3 loop: CASSLFRGDEKLFF. CDR3 nucleotides: TGTGCCAGCAGTTTATTCAGGGGGGATGAAAAACTGTTTTTT.